One and the same sample provided the 30 T cell receptor beta chains below, sequenced in a study of blood T cell repertoires in COVID-19. The data were produced by immunoSEQ multiplex PCR, yet TCRdb's version contains in-frame clones alone and is incomplete. The sample lists more than 95,000 clones, roughly 80% occurring once. Input material: peripheral blood. The receptor set was obtained from a man between 65 and 80 years old with acute or convalescent COVID-19.

The chain has TRBV7-2 and TRBJ2-5; 9 positions match TRBD2. Trimming took 8 bases from V and 4 from J; bases not matched to a gene: 5. The CDR3 has 13 amino acids. Germline assignment: CDR1 SGHTA and CDR2 FQGNSA. DNA of the CDR3: TGTGCCAGCCGCGGGGGGGACAGAGAGACCCAGTACTTC. This sequence encodes CASRGGDRETQYF.

The chain recombines TRBV7-3 with TRBJ1-2, with 8 bases matching TRBD1. The J segment lost 8 bases and the V segment lost 5 bases, leaving 13 bases of the junction unmatched. The CDR3 runs to 15 residues. Germline V gene lookup returns CDR1 SGHTA and CDR2 FQGTGA. In nucleotides, the CDR3 is TGTGCCAGCAGCCCGACAGGGGTTCCGCAGCAGGGCTACACCTTC. Its protein is CASSPTGVPQQGYTF.

This chain links TRBV11-2 with TRBJ2-7; tentatively, D is TRBD1 (7 bases). The ends were cut back, 4 bases at V and 9 bases at J, with 19 bases in the middle. This CDR3 spans 14 amino acids. Per germline, CDR1 SGHAT and CDR2 FQNNGV. This CDR3 reads CASSSQGGTTTQYF. The CDR3, as DNA: TGTGCCAGCAGCTCCCAGGGGGGCACGACGACGCAGTACTTC.

This chain links TRBV28 with TRBJ1-4, with TRBD1 identical over 7 bases. The J segment lost 8 bases and the V segment lost 6 bases, leaving 9 bases of the junction unmatched. The CDR3 has 14 residues. Germline V gene sequence: CDR1 MDHEN, CDR2 SYDVKM. The CDR3 nucleotides are TGTGCCAGCAGACCGACAGGGTTGGGGGAAAAACTGTTTTTT. Its translation is CASRPTGLGEKLFF.

The chain combines TRBV11-2 with TRBJ2-2; 10 bases line up with TRBD1. The CDR3 is 18 amino acids. Trimming at V came to 2 bases and at J to 3 bases, leaving 9 bases not matched to a gene. Germline-derived CDR1 and CDR2 are SGHAT and FQNNGV. CDR3 sequence reads: CASSLRVVGTGDTGELFF. CDR3 DNA: TGTGCCAGCAGCTTAAGGGTTGTCGGGACAGGGGACACCGGGGAGCTGTTTTTT.

The genes are TRBV27 and TRBJ1-2, with D unresolved. V shed 4 bases and J shed 7 bases, with 13 bases lying between them. The CDR3 loop spans 13 amino acids. Germline V gene lookup returns CDR1 MNHEY and CDR2 SMNVEV (reference sequence). The CDR3 DNA sequence: TGTGCCAGCAGTTCTCACAGAATTGGTGGCTACACCTTC. This codes for CASSSHRIGGYTF.

This clone was seen a single time. The chain links TRBV4-3 to TRBJ1-2, with D tentatively TRBD1 (6 bases). Germline CDR1 LGHNA, CDR2 YSLEER. The CDR3 is 15 amino acids. Trimming removed 3 bases from V and 6 bases from J, with 17 bases in between. In nucleotides, the CDR3 is TGCGCCAGCAGCCACAATTCGAACAGGGAGCATGGCTACACCTTC. Its translation is CASSHNSNREHGYTF.

The CDR3 here is CASSLSGGWAKNIQYF. CDR3 bases: TGTGCCAGCAGCTTATCGGGGGGATGGGCCAAAAACATTCAGTACTTC. The chain carries TRBV7-2 and TRBJ2-4; 7 bases map to TRBD2. With V trimmed by 2 bases and J by 1 base, 5 bases remained unmatched. The CDR3 extends over 16 amino acids. Germline V gene data show CDR1 as SGHTA and CDR2 as FQGNSA. Full variable domain (missing parts from reference TRBV7-2 and TRBJ2-4): GAGVSQSPSNKVTEKGKDVELRCDPISGHTALYWYRQSLGQGLEFLIYFQGNSAPDKSGLPSDRFSAERTGGSVSTLTIQRTQQEDSAVYLCASSLSGGWAKNIQYFGAGTRLSVL.

The chain uses TRBV2 and TRBJ2-1; TRBD2 matches 10 bases. The CDR3 spans 15 residues. The trim removed 4 bases at V and 8 bases at J, leaving 8 bases unmatched. In germline, CDR1 is SNHLY, CDR2 FYNNEI. Here the CDR3 DNA reads TGTGCCAGCAGTGCTAAAGCGGGGGGGCCTGATGAGCAGTTCTTC. It yields the protein CASSAKAGGPDEQFF.

This clone was seen a single time. The chain recombines TRBV4-1 with TRBJ2-3, with 8 bases lining up with TRBD1. J lost 0 bases, V lost 1 base, and 0 bases had no gene match. Germline CDR1 MGHRA, CDR2 YSYEKL. The CDR3 consists of 15 residues. The CDR3 loop is CASSQGTGSTDTQYF. In DNA, the CDR3 is TGCGCCAGCAGCCAAGGGACAGGGAGCACAGATACGCAGTATTTT.

The V call is TRBV3-1 (or the pseudogene TRBV3-2), the J call TRBJ2-3, with 7 bases matching TRBD2. The CDR3 runs 16 residues. The V gene end was trimmed by 4 bases and the J gene end by 2 bases; junction bases not matched to a gene: 9. CDR1 and CDR2 from the germline V gene are LGHDT and YNNKEL (reference sequence). CDR3 sequence (DNA): TGTGCCAGCAGCCTTAGACTAGCAGCCGACACAGATACGCAGTATTTT. It yields the protein CASSLRLAADTDTQYF.

The V and J genes are TRBV10-3 and TRBJ1-6; no clear D. Germline V gene lookup returns CDR1 ENHRY and CDR2 SYGVKD. This CDR3 is built from 13 residues. CDR3 coding DNA: TGTGCTCACAAGGAGGAGCTTAATTCACCCCTCCACTTT. It encodes CAHKEELNSPLHF.

The rearrangement joins TRBV7-8 to TRBJ2-5; 8 nucleotides line up with TRBD1. Germline loops: CDR1 SGHVS, CDR2 FQNEAQ. The CDR3 consists of 16 residues. Germline trimming cut 1 base from V and 4 bases from J; bases unmatched to any gene: 8. CDR3 loop: CASSLGQTGAGETQYF. CDR3 coding DNA: TGTGCCAGCAGCTTAGGGCAGACAGGGGCGGGAGAGACCCAGTACTTC.

This chain connects TRBV14 to TRBJ1-1; 7 nucleotides agree with TRBD1. Unmatched junction bases numbered 0, after V lost 4 bases and J lost 1 base. CDR3 length: 13 amino acids. Germline values: CDR1 SGHDN, CDR2 FVKESK. CDR3 region: CASSRDRNTEAFF. As DNA, the CDR3 is TGTGCCAGCAGCCGGGACAGGAACACTGAAGCTTTCTTT. The full variable domain, in which reference TRBV14 and TRBJ1-1 provide the parts outside the CDR3, is EAGVTQFPSHSVIEKGQTVTLRCDPISGHDNLYWYRRVMGKEIKFLLHFVKESKQDESGMPNNRFLAERTGGTYSTLKVQPAELEDSGVYFCASSRDRNTEAFFGQGTRLTVV.

This sequence joins TRBV2 and TRBJ2-1, with D possibly TRBD2 on 7 matching bases. There are 14 residues in the CDR3. The V end lost 2 bases, the J end lost 7 bases, and 12 bases lay between the germline ends. Looked up from germline, CDR1 is SNHLY and CDR2 is FYNNEI. CDR3 sequence reads: CASSELGGGNEQFF. CDR3 nucleotides: TGTGCCAGCAGTGAACTGGGAGGGGGGAATGAGCAGTTCTTC.

This clone was seen only a few times. The V and J genes are TRBV12-3 or TRBV12-4 and TRBJ1-3; D remains unclear. This CDR3 region has 13 residues. V gave up 6 bases and J gave up 0 bases, with 6 bases separating them. The CDR3 reads CASRENSGNTIYF. The CDR3 coding sequence is TGTGCCAGCAGAGAGAACTCTGGAAACACCATATATTTT.

V and J are TRBV3-1 (or the pseudogene TRBV3-2) and TRBJ1-1; the match to TRBD1 covers 7 bases. CDR1 is LGHDT, CDR2 YNNKEL, per germline (reference sequence). After removal of 4 bases from V and 6 bases from J, the junction contained 8 bases not matched to a gene. This CDR3 is 14 amino acids long. In DNA form, the CDR3 reads TGTGCCAGCAGCCGAACCGGGACAGCTGCTGAAGCTTTCTTT. Translated: CASSRTGTAAEAFF.

V is TRBV18 and J is TRBJ1-1; 7 bases align to TRBD1. Germline CDR1 reads KGHSH; CDR2 reads LQKENI. The trim removed 1 base at V and 0 bases at J, leaving 2 bases unmatched. This CDR3 region has 15 residues. CDR3: CASSPLGTVNTEAFF. DNA of the CDR3: TGTGCCAGCTCACCACTAGGGACAGTGAACACTGAAGCTTTCTTT.

This chain joins TRBV23-1 and TRBJ1-2, with TRBD1 as a possible D gene (5 bases). TRBV23-1 belongs to the ORF category, with a function that is uncertain. Trimming removed 6 bases at V and 4 bases at J, with 15 bases between. This CDR3 spans 14 amino acids. CDR3 sequence reads: CASSDSHLVYGYTF. The CDR3 DNA sequence: TGCGCCAGCAGCGACAGCCATCTGGTCTATGGCTACACCTTC.

In its sample, this clone was seen a few times. J is TRBJ2-1 and V is TRBV6-5; D is unresolved. The CDR3 length is 12 residues. V gave up 6 bases and J gave up 8 bases, with 11 bases separating them. Germline V gene lookup returns CDR1 MNHEY and CDR2 SVGAGI. The CDR3 loop reads CASSLLGHEQFF. As DNA, the CDR3 is TGTGCCAGCAGCCTCCTAGGCCATGAGCAGTTCTTC.

The chain couples TRBV24-1 to TRBJ2-2, with D unresolved. The length of the CDR3 is 14 residues. Deletions cut 6 bases from V and 0 bases from J, with 7 bases between. Germline CDR1 is KGHDR and CDR2 is SFDVKD. DNA of the CDR3: TGTGCCACCAGTCCGACAACGAACACCGGGGAGCTGTTTTTT. The encoded protein is CATSPTTNTGELFF.

This clone was counted a few times. The gene calls are TRBV18 and TRBJ2-2; D call uncertain. This CDR3 contains 14 residues. V shed 4 bases and J shed 0 bases, with 6 bases lying between them. Germline-derived CDR1 and CDR2 are KGHSH and LQKENI. CDR3 loop: CASSLTANTGELFF. The CDR3, as DNA: TGTGCCAGCTCACTAACAGCGAACACCGGGGAGCTGTTTTTT. Filled out from reference TRBV18 and TRBJ2-2, the complete variable domain reads NAGVMQNPRHLVRRRGQEARLRCSPMKGHSHVYWYRQLPEEGLKFMVYLQKENIIDESGMPKERFSAEFPKEGPSILRIQQVVRGDSAAYFCASSLTANTGELFFGEGSRLTVL.

In the case of this clone: Mismatch with germline at one junction end may stem from a read error. The rearrangement links TRBV6-4 to TRBJ2-1; TRBD1 agrees at 8 bases. Germline CDR1 MRHNA, CDR2 SNTAGT. The CDR3 length is 16 residues. The DNA for the CDR3 is TGTGCCAGCAGTGACTCCCGGCAGGGGGCCGTGAATGGGCAGTTCTTC. Its translation: CASSDSRQGAVNGQFF.

The V gene is TRBV19, the J gene TRBJ1-6, with 8 positions matching TRBD1. V dropped 5 bases and J dropped 9; count of bases not matched to a gene: 3. CDR3 size: 13 residues. Germline V gene sequence: CDR1 LNHDA, CDR2 SQIVND (reference sequence). The CDR3 spells CASSQGASSPLHF. CDR3 sequence (DNA): TGTGCCAGTAGTCAGGGGGCTAGTTCACCCCTCCACTTT.

The chain employs TRBV9 and TRBJ1-5; tentative D call: TRBD1 (6 bases). Trimming left V 3 bases short and J 3 bases short, with 10 bases between. CDR3 length equals 14 residues. Germline V CDR1 and CDR2: SGDLS, YYNGEE. CDR3: CASSAGQINQPQHF. For the CDR3, the DNA is TGTGCCAGCAGCGCTGGACAGATCAATCAGCCCCAGCATTTT.

J is TRBJ2-3 and V is TRBV5-1; TRBD1 matches at 8 bases. The CDR3 is 16 residues long. From germline, CDR1 is SGHRS and CDR2 YFSETQ. The trim removed 4 bases at V and 0 bases at J, leaving 7 bases unmatched. The CDR3 spells CASSGGTGASTDTQYF. CDR3 nucleotide sequence: TGCGCCAGCAGCGGGGGGACAGGCGCTAGCACAGATACGCAGTATTTT.

The rearrangement links TRBV6-5 to TRBJ1-6, with D perhaps matching TRBD1 (6 bases). Germline V CDR1 and CDR2: MNHEY, SVGAGI. Trimming removed 5 bases at V and 7 bases at J, with 12 bases between. The CDR3 is 14 residues long. For the CDR3, the DNA is TGTGCCAGCAGTCCCACAGGGCCCAATTCACCCCTCCACTTT. This codes for CASSPTGPNSPLHF.

V and J are TRBV18 and TRBJ2-1, with 13 bases aligning to TRBD2. V lost 4 bases and J lost 5; bases outside the gene matches: 11. Germline CDR1 reads KGHSH; CDR2 reads LQKENI. The CDR3 has 18 amino acids. CDR3 DNA sequence: TGTGCCAGCTCACTTACCCCGGGACTAGCGGGATCCCACAATGAGCAGTTCTTC. It yields the protein CASSLTPGLAGSHNEQFF.

This chain uses TRBV19 with TRBJ2-1, with no clear D. Trimming pared 5 bases from V and 8 bases from J, leaving 16 bases between. Germline-derived CDR1 and CDR2 are LNHDA and SQIVND (reference sequence). The CDR3 is 14 amino acids. CDR3 loop: CASSSHAPLDEQFF. Here the CDR3 DNA reads TGTGCCAGTAGTTCACATGCCCCCTTGGATGAGCAGTTCTTC.

V is TRBV5-5 and J is TRBJ1-1; possibly TRBD1 for D (5 bases). CDR3 size: 17 residues. V was clipped by 2 bases and J by 5 bases, with 22 bases between them. The germline V gene encodes CDR1 SGHKS and CDR2 YYEKEE (reference sequence). The DNA of the CDR3 is TGTGCCAGCAGCTTTACAGGCCCGGGACTTACAAGGACTGAAGCTTTCTTT. Its protein is CASSFTGPGLTRTEAFF.